Listed below are T cell receptor beta chains from one sample, sequenced in a study of blood T cells in healthy people across ages. MiXCR, applied by TCRdb to the 5' RACE reads, yields one record per CDR3 protein. The data hold 1 million to 1.2 million distinct CDR3 sequences, with around two fifths observed a single time. Specimen: blood. Receptors originate from a man aged 18 to 29 in good health. The CDR3 runs from the conserved cysteine through the conserved F or W. A D gene is named only where the DNA matches it firmly. Where a row states a size, it is once, few, many or the class of an expanded clone; other rows omit it.

D gene | J gene | clone size | V gene | CDR3 protein | CDR3 DNA
- | TRBJ1-4 | - | TRBV28 | CASHGAGNNEKLFF | TGTGCCAGCCACGGAGCGGGAAATAATGAAAAACTGTTTTTT
- | TRBJ2-5 | - | TRBV7-2 | CASSLAGGRVRTIQETQYF | TGTGCCAGCAGCCTAGCCGGGGGGCGCGTTCGGACTATTCAAGAGACCCAGTACTTC
- | TRBJ2-7 | many | TRBV7-2 | CASSRGLYEQYF | TGTGCCAGCAGCCGGGGACTCTACGAGCAGTACTTC
- | TRBJ1-4 | few | TRBV27 | CASSPSSRGFNEKLFF | TGTGCCAGCAGTCCCTCAAGTAGGGGTTTTAATGAAAAACTGTTTTTT
- | TRBJ2-3 | - | TRBV28 | CASRELEETGTDTQYF | TGTGCCAGCAGGGAGTTGGAGGAGACAGGCACAGATACGCAGTATTTT
- | TRBJ1-1 | few | TRBV25-1 | CASSEDEGLGEAFF | TGTGCCAGCAGTGAAGATGAGGGGCTTGGTGAAGCTTTCTTT
- | TRBJ1-2 | few | TRBV18 | CASSPSGTPDGYTF | TGTGCCAGCTCGCCCTCCGGGACACCCGATGGCTACACCTTC
- | TRBJ1-4 | - | TRBV5-1 | CASSSTTPGEGDEKLFF | TGCGCCAGCAGCTCCACAACTCCTGGGGAAGGCGATGAAAAACTGTTTTTT
- | TRBJ2-1 | - | TRBV30 | CAGSDFNEQFF | TGTGCCGGGAGTGACTTCAATGAGCAGTTCTTC
TRBD1 | TRBJ1-1 | - | TRBV5-1 | CASSATLDRASGAFF | TGCGCCAGCAGCGCAACTCTCGACAGGGCCTCCGGGGCTTTCTTT
- | TRBJ1-5 | - | TRBV6-2/TRBV6-3 | CASSYAPEQPQHF | TGTGCCAGCAGTTACGCACCGGAACAGCCCCAGCATTTT
TRBD2 | TRBJ2-7 | - | TRBV18 | CASSPGHSGAYNEQYF | TGTGCCAGCTCACCAGGCCATAGCGGGGCCTACAATGAGCAGTACTTC
TRBD1 | TRBJ1-2 | many | TRBV12-3/TRBV12-4 | CASSRDRDYYGYTF | TGTGCCAGCAGCCGGGACAGGGATTACTATGGCTACACCTTC
- | TRBJ1-5 | - | TRBV15 | CATSRARGLMPQHF | TGTGCCACCAGCAGAGCAAGGGGACTGATGCCCCAGCATTTT
- | TRBJ1-2 | many | TRBV9 | CASSPTPGSLNGYTF | TGTGCCAGCAGCCCTACCCCGGGATCTCTGAATGGCTACACCTTC
- | TRBJ1-2 | - | TRBV9 | CASSATAVSPYGYTF | TGTGCCAGCAGCGCGACCGCCGTCAGCCCCTATGGCTACACCTTC
- | TRBJ2-2 | few | TRBV9 | CASSVAQGGELFF | TGTGCCAGCAGCGTAGCGCAGGGTGGGGAGCTGTTTTTT
TRBD1 | TRBJ1-5 | - | TRBV10-3 | CAISEWTGYNHPQHF | TGTGCCATCAGTGAGTGGACAGGCTACAATCACCCCCAGCATTTT
TRBD2 | TRBJ2-1 | - | TRBV12-3/TRBV12-4 | CASGPSGGGNEQFF | TGTGCCAGCGGCCCTAGCGGGGGGGGTAATGAGCAGTTCTTC
TRBD1 | TRBJ2-7 | - | TRBV5-6 | CASSCGTGAEQYF | TGTGCCAGCAGCTGTGGGACAGGGGCCGAGCAGTACTTC
- | TRBJ2-2 | few | TRBV5-1 | CASSTDGQNTGELFF | TGCGCCAGCAGCACCGACGGACAGAACACCGGGGAGCTGTTTTTT
TRBD2 | TRBJ2-7 | - | TRBV20-1 | CSNSPWGLAGVNEQYF | TGCAGTAACTCCCCATGGGGACTAGCGGGGGTGAATGAGCAGTACTTC
- | TRBJ1-1 | - | TRBV6-1 | CATRFPGRLIVTEAFF | TGTGCCACCAGATTCCCCGGGAGACTGATAGTCACTGAAGCTTTCTTT
- | TRBJ1-1 | many | TRBV2 | CASSQGENTEAFF | TGTGCCAGCAGCCAAGGGGAAAACACTGAAGCTTTCTTT
- | TRBJ1-1 | - | TRBV14 | CASSHSAAEAFF | TGTGCCAGCAGCCATTCGGCCGCTGAAGCTTTCTTT
- | TRBJ1-2 | - | TRBV20-1 | CSARAWAGNANYGYTF | TGCAGTGCTAGAGCTTGGGCAGGCAATGCTAACTATGGCTACACCTTC
- | TRBJ2-3 | many | TRBV29-1 | CSVDQYRAPRVGQYF | TGCAGCGTTGATCAATACAGGGCTCCTCGTGTTGGGCAGTATTTT
- | TRBJ2-3 | many | TRBV5-1 | CASSLRQGGDTQYF | TGCGCCAGCAGCTTAAGACAGGGAGGGGATACGCAGTATTTT
TRBD1 | TRBJ2-2 | - | TRBV4-1 | CASLLRTGTNTGELFF | TGCGCCAGCTTACTTAGGACAGGGACTAACACCGGGGAGCTGTTTTTT
- | TRBJ1-5 | few | TRBV20-1 | CSARVKYSNQPQHF | TGCAGTGCTAGAGTCAAGTATAGCAATCAGCCCCAGCATTTT
- | TRBJ1-2 | many | TRBV5-1 | CASARDSIPNYGYTF | TGCGCCAGCGCCCGAGACAGTATTCCTAACTATGGCTACACCTTC
TRBD1 | TRBJ2-7 | - | TRBV18 | CASSLRRGQSYNEQYF | TGTGCCAGCTCGCTTCGCAGGGGGCAATCCTACAATGAGCAGTACTTC
- | TRBJ2-5 | few | TRBV29-1 | CSVVGRGGQETQYF | TGCAGCGTTGTGGGGCGGGGTGGGCAAGAGACCCAGTACTTC
TRBD2 | TRBJ2-3 | - | TRBV12-3/TRBV12-4 | CASTRTSLGSDTQYF | TGTGCCAGCACCAGGACTAGCTTGGGCTCAGATACGCAGTATTTT
- | TRBJ1-4 | few | TRBV6-5 | CASRNSLGHHNEKLFF | TGTGCCAGCAGGAATTCGTTGGGGCATCATAATGAAAAACTGTTTTTT
TRBD2 | TRBJ2-3 | - | TRBV12-3/TRBV12-4 | CASSLEAGYADTQYF | TGTGCCAGCAGTTTAGAAGCGGGGTATGCAGATACGCAGTATTTT
TRBD1 | TRBJ1-1 | - | TRBV2 | CASTGQDTEAFF | TGTGCCAGCACAGGACAGGACACTGAAGCTTTCTTT
TRBD1 | TRBJ1-2 | - | TRBV27 | CAVRGPDYGYTF | TGTGCCGTGAGGGGGCCAGACTATGGCTACACCTTC
- | TRBJ1-1 | - | TRBV5-4 | CASSLAKTGRNTEAFF | TGTGCCAGCAGCTTGGCGAAGACAGGCAGGAACACTGAAGCTTTCTTT
TRBD2 | TRBJ2-1 | - | TRBV7-6 | CASSRWEGSYNEQFF | TGTGCCAGCAGCCGCTGGGAGGGCTCCTACAATGAGCAGTTCTTC
TRBD1 | TRBJ1-2 | - | TRBV6-2/TRBV6-3 | CASSYGTASNYGYTF | TGTGCCAGCAGTTACGGGACAGCATCTAACTATGGCTACACCTTC
- | TRBJ1-6 | - | TRBV25-1 | CASSEYLPKDNSPLHF | TGTGCCAGCAGTGAATATCTCCCGAAGGATAATTCACCCCTCCACTTT
- | TRBJ2-2 | - | TRBV25-1 | CATTGDTGELFF | TGTGCGACAACAGGAGACACCGGGGAGCTGTTTTTT
- | TRBJ2-1 | few | TRBV9 | CASSVETPYNEQFF | TGTGCCAGCAGCGTAGAGACGCCCTACAATGAGCAGTTCTTC
- | TRBJ1-2 | once | TRBV9 | CASSVGGGGTSSYGYTF | TGTGCCAGCAGCGTAGGGGGCGGAGGGACTTCTAGCTATGGCTACACCTTC
- | TRBJ2-5 | - | TRBV9 | CASSVAVTPKTQYF | TGTGCCAGCAGCGTAGCGGTGACTCCGAAGACCCAGTACTTC
- | TRBJ2-7 | - | TRBV29-1 | CSVYPQGEESGGEQYF | TGCAGCGTTTACCCCCAGGGAGAAGAATCGGGTGGTGAGCAGTACTTC
TRBD1 | TRBJ2-7 | - | TRBV27 | CASSLTDRGRRRLIYEQYF | TGTGCCAGCAGTTTAACGGACAGGGGGCGCAGGAGGTTGATCTACGAGCAGTACTTC
- | TRBJ2-4 | - | TRBV7-2 | CASSLRDGSAQNIQYF | TGTGCCAGCAGCTTACGGGACGGCTCTGCCCAAAACATTCAGTACTTC
- | TRBJ2-3 | once | TRBV20-1 | CSARVGEKGTDTQYF | TGCAGTGCTAGAGTTGGGGAGAAGGGCACAGATACGCAGTATTTT
- | TRBJ1-2 | - | TRBV6-5 | CASSYSPGGVYGYTF | TGTGCCAGCAGTTACTCCCCGGGAGGCGTCTATGGCTACACCTTC
- | TRBJ2-1 | - | TRBV29-1 | CSVEAGSIHNEQFF | TGCAGCGTGGAGGCTGGGAGTATCCACAATGAGCAGTTCTTC
- | TRBJ2-3 | - | TRBV5-6 | CASSQTREGTQYF | TGTGCCAGCAGCCAGACACGGGAAGGTACGCAGTATTTT